These T cell receptor beta chains were read from a single sample in a study of CD8 T cells in Susac syndrome. Each CDR3 protein is one row after TCRdb ran MiXCR on the immunoSEQ multiplex PCR reads. The sample records 400,000 to 550,000 distinct CDR3 sequences, approximately 85% being singletons. Sequencing input: CD8+ T cells from PBMCs. These TCRs come from a human donor with multiple sclerosis. Both conserved end residues are part of each CDR3. The D gene is left open where the match is weak. Size is stated for part of the rows, as once, few or many counts, or as a class when the clone is expanded.

V gene	D gene	J gene	clone size	CDR3 protein	CDR3 DNA
TRBV11-3	NA	TRBJ2-1	NA	CASSGRGLSSLDEQFF	TGTGCCAGCAGCGGTCGGGGTTTAAGCTCTCTAGATGAGCAGTTCTTC
TRBV6-2/TRBV6-3	TRBD1	TRBJ1-5	NA	CASSSPTGAPGGPQHF	TGTGCCAGCAGTTCCCCGACAGGGGCCCCCGGTGGGCCCCAGCATTTT
TRBV9	NA	TRBJ2-7	NA	CASSVGGTTYEQYF	TGTGCCAGCAGCGTAGGCGGAACCACCTACGAGCAGTACTTC
TRBV12-3/TRBV12-4	TRBD1	TRBJ1-1	NA	CASSLVDRGSYLVDTEAFF	TGTGCCAGCAGCCTCGTCGACAGGGGTAGTTATTTGGTTGACACTGAAGCTTTCTTT
TRBV19	NA	TRBJ1-1	NA	CASSPPQSRKGYTEAFF	TGTGCCAGTAGTCCCCCCCAGTCGCGGAAAGGGTACACTGAAGCTTTCTTT
TRBV30	NA	TRBJ2-1	NA	CAWKWGEWGEQFF	TGTGCCTGGAAGTGGGGGGAATGGGGTGAGCAGTTCTTC
TRBV6-5	NA	TRBJ2-1	NA	CAEAADNEQFF	TGTGCCGAAGCGGCGGACAATGAGCAGTTCTTC
TRBV27	TRBD2	TRBJ2-1	NA	CASSPGLAGGYNEQFF	TGTGCCAGCAGCCCGGGACTAGCGGGAGGGTACAATGAGCAGTTCTTC
TRBV4-1	TRBD2	TRBJ2-7	NA	CASSQDQASGSSYEQYF	TGCGCCAGCAGCCAAGATCAGGCGAGCGGGAGCTCCTACGAGCAGTACTTC
TRBV6-5	NA	TRBJ2-1	NA	CASSPVSISYNEQFF	TGTGCCAGCAGCCCCGTTTCAATCTCCTACAATGAGCAGTTCTTC
TRBV6-1	TRBD1	TRBJ2-7	NA	CASSEETGGRYEQYF	TGTGCCAGCAGTGAAGAAACAGGGGGCCGCTACGAGCAGTACTTC
TRBV4-1	NA	TRBJ2-1	NA	CASSPRGAHNEQFF	TGCGCCAGCAGCCCCCGGGGGGCTCACAATGAGCAGTTCTTC
TRBV11-2	NA	TRBJ1-1	once	CASSLAGRGRGGTEAFF	TGTGCCAGCAGCTTAGCTGGGAGGGGAAGGGGTGGCACTGAAGCTTTCTTT
TRBV30	NA	TRBJ2-3	once	CAWERLGGTDTQYF	TGTGCCTGGGAGAGATTGGGAGGCACAGATACGCAGTATTTT
TRBV5-6	TRBD1	TRBJ2-7	NA	CASSSRDRGWYEQYF	TGTGCCAGCAGCTCGCGGGACAGGGGCTGGTACGAGCAGTACTTC
TRBV24-1	TRBD1	TRBJ2-3	NA	CATKGQNTDTQYF	TGTGCCACCAAGGGACAGAACACAGATACGCAGTATTTT
TRBV12-3/TRBV12-4	NA	TRBJ2-1	NA	CASSLYRSLYNEQFF	TGTGCCAGCAGTTTATATAGGAGCCTCTACAATGAGCAGTTCTTC
TRBV13	NA	TRBJ2-2	NA	CASSLGTEHTGELFF	TGTGCCAGCAGCTTAGGTACAGAGCACACCGGGGAGCTGTTTTTT
TRBV4-2	TRBD2	TRBJ2-5	NA	CASSQEGTSGGVETQYF	TGTGCCAGCAGCCAAGAAGGGACTAGCGGGGGTGTGGAGACCCAGTACTTC
TRBV5-1	NA	TRBJ1-4	NA	CASSLLPEEKLFF	TGCGCCAGCAGCTTGTTGCCTGAAGAAAAACTGTTTTTT
TRBV29-1	TRBD1	TRBJ1-2	NA	CSVEADLTGPGGYGYTF	TGCAGCGTTGAAGCTGACTTGACAGGGCCCGGGGGCTATGGCTACACCTTC
TRBV4-1	TRBD2	TRBJ2-7	NA	CASSQIGTSETYEQYF	TGCGCCAGCAGCCAAATTGGGACTAGCGAAACCTACGAGCAGTACTTC
TRBV27	NA	TRBJ2-1	NA	CASSWGENEQFF	TGTGCCAGCAGTTGGGGGGAGAATGAGCAGTTCTTC
TRBV7-2	TRBD1	TRBJ2-3	NA	CASSLGQDRVTDTQYF	TGTGCCAGCAGCTTAGGTCAGGACAGGGTCACAGATACGCAGTATTTT
TRBV7-3	NA	TRBJ2-2	NA	CASSPGALLPGELFF	TGTGCCAGCAGCCCGGGGGCCTTATTACCCGGGGAGCTGTTTTTT
TRBV2	NA	TRBJ1-6	NA	CASSEGPSYNSPLHF	TGTGCCAGCAGTGAAGGTCCCAGTTATAATTCACCCCTCCACTTT
TRBV5-6	TRBD1	TRBJ2-5	NA	CASSFDREGETQYF	TGTGCCAGCAGCTTTGACAGGGAAGGAGAGACCCAGTACTTC
TRBV4-1	NA	TRBJ1-5	NA	CASSQGQNPNQPQHF	TGCGCCAGCAGCCAAGGACAGAACCCTAATCAGCCCCAGCATTTT
TRBV27	NA	TRBJ1-1	NA	CASSLSRGAYTEAFF	TGTGCCAGCAGTTTATCTCGGGGGGCATATACTGAAGCTTTCTTT
TRBV18	NA	TRBJ2-1	once	CASSPTPPQEVAESSYNEQFF	TGTGCCAGCTCACCCACTCCCCCTCAAGAAGTAGCGGAGAGCTCCTACAATGAGCAGTTCTTC
TRBV6-5	NA	TRBJ1-1	few	CASSYMGSMNTEAFF	TGTGCCAGCAGTTACATGGGCAGCATGAACACTGAAGCTTTCTTT
TRBV11-2	TRBD2	TRBJ2-7	NA	CASSILAGELYEQYF	TGTGCCAGCAGCATTCTAGCGGGGGAGTTGTACGAGCAGTACTTC
TRBV14	NA	TRBJ2-3	once	CASSQGWTTDTQYF	TGTGCCAGCAGCCAAGGGTGGACCACAGATACGCAGTATTTT
TRBV6-5	NA	TRBJ2-2	NA	CASSYREVNTGELFF	TGTGCCAGCAGTTATCGAGAGGTGAACACCGGGGAGCTGTTTTTT
TRBV5-1	NA	TRBJ1-2	NA	CASSLGFRDEGLDYGYTF	TGCGCCAGCAGCTTGGGCTTCCGGGACGAAGGACTAGACTATGGCTACACCTTC
TRBV6-1	NA	TRBJ2-5	NA	CASRGRGAETQYF	TGTGCCAGCAGAGGTAGGGGCGCGGAGACCCAGTACTTC
TRBV30	TRBD2	TRBJ2-1	NA	CAWRHPGLAVPYEQFF	TGTGCCTGGAGGCACCCGGGACTAGCGGTTCCGTATGAGCAGTTCTTC
TRBV2	TRBD1	TRBJ2-7	NA	CASSGSTGGEQYF	TGTGCCAGCAGTGGATCGACAGGGGGCGAGCAGTACTTC
TRBV27	TRBD1	TRBJ1-1	NA	CASTRGLGNTEAFF	TGTGCCAGTACAAGGGGGCTAGGGAACACTGAAGCTTTCTTT
TRBV21-1	NA	TRBJ2-1	NA	CASSPLASSYNEQFF	TGTGCCAGCAGCCCCCTAGCGTCCTCCTACAATGAGCAGTTCTTC
TRBV6-2/TRBV6-3	NA	TRBJ1-2	NA	CASSYETTGYTF	TGTGCCAGCAGTTACGAGACGACCGGCTACACCTTC
TRBV28	NA	TRBJ2-1	NA	CASSFGFRQFF	TGTGCCAGCAGCTTCGGGTTCCGGCAGTTCTTC
TRBV9	TRBD1	TRBJ2-7	NA	CASSSGQAEQYF	TGTGCCAGCAGCTCAGGACAGGCGGAGCAGTACTTC
TRBV29-1	NA	TRBJ2-7	NA	CSVAIGVRPYEQYF	TGCAGCGTCGCTATAGGGGTGAGACCCTACGAGCAGTACTTC
TRBV20-1	NA	TRBJ2-1	NA	CSAREQRSSYNEQFF	TGCAGTGCTAGAGAACAGCGGAGCTCCTACAATGAGCAGTTCTTC
TRBV4-1	TRBD2	TRBJ2-1	NA	CASSQDPGGLWQFF	TGCGCCAGCAGCCAAGATCCGGGAGGGCTTTGGCAGTTCTTC
TRBV12-3/TRBV12-4	NA	TRBJ2-1	NA	CASSPAQGSGNEQFF	TGTGCCAGCAGCCCGGCTCAGGGGAGTGGCAATGAGCAGTTCTTC